This T cell receptor (beta chain) was sequenced for a study of cytomegalovirus exposure and HLA in healthy donors. Study results and limitations: Later analysis suggested links between common viral pathogens and several top significant clusters. Indistinguishable V segments such as TRBV6-2 and TRBV6-3 were excluded. Listed as cytomegalovirus-associated were 164 TCR beta chains. Later on, an analysis tied 18,000 or so TCR beta sequences to HLA alleles at 0.05 false discovery rate.

In regard to this clone: As yet, its antigen is unknown.

The CDR3 consists of 15 residues. The germline V and J ends were trimmed by 4 bases and 2 bases, with 15 bases remaining between them. Germline-derived CDR1 and CDR2 are SQVTM and ANQGSEA. In the PCR, 60 Vbeta and 13 Jbeta primers were used. Profiled with immunoSEQ multiplex PCR; TCRdb holds only in-frame clones, not every one. The table has 100,000 to 150,000 clones, approximately 78% seen once; the top ten hold about 1.1%. The receptor was derived from a woman in her thirties in good health and CMV-seronegative. Sequences were obtained from PBMCs. The genes are TRBV29-1 and TRBJ2-1; the D gene is possibly TRBD1 (6 bases). CDR3 in amino acids: CSVGAWDITYNEQFF. The CDR3 region has the DNA TGCAGCGTTGGGGCTTGGGACATTACCTACAATGAGCAGTTCTTC.